The sequence of this T cell receptor beta chain was determined in a study of Ad26.COV2.S vaccination and SARS-CoV-2 variants. Points from the study as a whole: Breadth of non-spike TCRs did not differ between vaccinees and placebo recipients.

Treatment described: over 15 received Ad26.COV2.S at low or high dose, single or two shots; five or six received placebo; per-sample allocation not given. Collection of the samples took place on day 63 after the first injection of vaccine or placebo. The J segment lost 0 bases and the V segment lost 3 bases, leaving 4 bases of the junction unmatched. The CDR3 contains 17 residues. Germline V CDR1 and CDR2: SGHRS, YFSETQ. A word on this clone: Its matching antigen is unknown.

Sequencing used immunoSEQ multiplex PCR; TCRdb keeps in-frame clones, though not all of them. The sample lists about 450,000 clones, 89% seen once, with approximately 2.5% in the top ten. V is TRBV5-1 and J is TRBJ2-6; 9 bases align to TRBD1. The sample in question was peripheral blood, obtained in a trial of Ad26.COV2.S vaccine versus placebo. This sequence originates from a person between 18 and 65 years old who received the Ad26.COV2.S COVID-19 vaccine or a placebo. CDR3 in amino acids: CASSYGQGYSGANVLTF. In nucleotides, the CDR3 is TGCGCCAGCAGCTATGGACAGGGGTACTCTGGGGCCAACGTCCTGACTTTC.